This TCR beta chain was profiled in a study of CD8 T cells in ankylosing spondylitis. Study-level results: Some of the motif variants had earlier been found in reactive arthritis patients' fluid and blood. Disease-associated clonotypes exhibited CD8+ identity and were relatively infrequent in peripheral blood. Among TCR beta sequences, a motif of eight highly homologous variants appeared characteristic of ankylosing spondylitis blood. Disease-linked clones were reportedly significantly enriched in matched ankylosing spondylitis synovial fluid.

TCRdb re-called the 5' RACE reads with MiXCR, one entry per CDR3 protein. The sample includes 120,000 to 150,000 distinct CDR3 sequences, more than 7% of them seen just once. CDR3 length: 17 residues. With 4 bases removed from V and 5 bases from J, the gap between germline ends came to 21 bases. Germline V gene lookup returns CDR1 SGHTA and CDR2 FQGNSA. In regard to this clonotype: Its target is not known.

The chain combines TRBV7-2 with TRBJ1-5, with no clear D. Source material: synovial fluid, either unsorted or a sorted T cell fraction (not recorded which). This receptor was taken from a male donor with ankylosing spondylitis. The CDR3 spells CASSSPVGLNHDQPQHF. CDR3 nucleotides: TGTGCCAGCAGCTCGCCTGTAGGGCTCAATCATGATCAGCCCCAGCATTTT. The variable domain in full, completed from reference TRBV7-2 and TRBJ1-5, reads GAGVSQSPSNKVTEKGKDVELRCDPISGHTALYWYRQSLGQGLEFLIYFQGNSAPDKSGLPSDRFSAERTGGSVSTLTIQRTQQEDSAVYLCASSSPVGLNHDQPQHFGDGTRLSIL.